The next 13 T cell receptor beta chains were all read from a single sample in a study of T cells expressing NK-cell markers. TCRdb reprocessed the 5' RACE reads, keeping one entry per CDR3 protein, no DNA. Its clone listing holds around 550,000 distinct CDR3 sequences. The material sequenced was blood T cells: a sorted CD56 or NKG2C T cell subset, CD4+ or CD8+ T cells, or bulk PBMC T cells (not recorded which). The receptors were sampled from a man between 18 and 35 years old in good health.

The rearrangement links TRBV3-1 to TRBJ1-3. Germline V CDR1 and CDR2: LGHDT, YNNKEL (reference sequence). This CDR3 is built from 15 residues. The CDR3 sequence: CASSQGVETGNTIYF.

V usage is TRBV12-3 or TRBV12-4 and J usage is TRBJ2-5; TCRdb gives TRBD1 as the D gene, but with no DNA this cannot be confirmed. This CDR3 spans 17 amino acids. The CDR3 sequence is CASSPTLVGAIKETQYF.

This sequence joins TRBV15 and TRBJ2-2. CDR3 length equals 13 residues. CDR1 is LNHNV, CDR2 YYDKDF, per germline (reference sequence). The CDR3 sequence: CATSRVLAGELFF.

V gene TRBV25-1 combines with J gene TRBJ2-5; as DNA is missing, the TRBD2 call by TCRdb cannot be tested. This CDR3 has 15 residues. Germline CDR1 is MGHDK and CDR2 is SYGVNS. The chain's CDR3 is CASSAPSGYQETQYF.

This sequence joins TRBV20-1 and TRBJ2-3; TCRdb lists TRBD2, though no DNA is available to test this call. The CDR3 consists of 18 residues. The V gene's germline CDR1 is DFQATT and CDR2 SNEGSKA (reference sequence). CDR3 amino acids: CSASAGTSGSPVGRTQYF.

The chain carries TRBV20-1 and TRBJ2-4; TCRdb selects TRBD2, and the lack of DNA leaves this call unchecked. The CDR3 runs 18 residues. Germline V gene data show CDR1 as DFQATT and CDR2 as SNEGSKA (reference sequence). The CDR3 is CSARDRTSGTLAKNIQYF.

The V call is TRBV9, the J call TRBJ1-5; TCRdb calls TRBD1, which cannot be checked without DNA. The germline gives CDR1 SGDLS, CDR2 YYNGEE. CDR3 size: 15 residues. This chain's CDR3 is CASSVEAGISQPQHF.

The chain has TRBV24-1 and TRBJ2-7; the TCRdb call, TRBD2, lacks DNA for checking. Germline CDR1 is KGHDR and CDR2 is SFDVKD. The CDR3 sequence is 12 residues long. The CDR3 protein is CATSDLSGEQYF.

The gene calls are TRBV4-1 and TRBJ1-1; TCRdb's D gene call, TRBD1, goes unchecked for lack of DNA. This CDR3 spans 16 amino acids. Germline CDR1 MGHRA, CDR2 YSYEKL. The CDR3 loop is CASTDRDFILSAEAFF.

The CDR3 protein is CASSWRTGLNTEAFF. The chain recombines TRBV5-6 with TRBJ1-1. This CDR3 is built from 15 residues. Germline V lookup: CDR1 SGHDT, CDR2 YYEEEE.

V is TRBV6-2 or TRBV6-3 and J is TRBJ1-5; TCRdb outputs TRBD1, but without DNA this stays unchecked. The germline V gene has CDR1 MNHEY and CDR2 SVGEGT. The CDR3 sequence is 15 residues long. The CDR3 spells CASSYWQGFNQPQHF.

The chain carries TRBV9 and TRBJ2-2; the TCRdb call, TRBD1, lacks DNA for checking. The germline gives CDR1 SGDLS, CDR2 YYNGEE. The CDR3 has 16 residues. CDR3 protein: CASSVVPRQNTGELFF.

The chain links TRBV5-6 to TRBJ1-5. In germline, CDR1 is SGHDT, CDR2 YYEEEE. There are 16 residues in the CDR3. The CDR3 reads CASSRRAPDSNQPQHF.